The T cell receptor (beta chain) described here comes from a study of blood T cell repertoires in COVID-19. The authors' processing: Quantification of nucleated cells was approximated via reference gene primer amplification. Repertoires were generated with immunoSEQ multiplex PCR, while TCRdb's copy carries only in-frame clones and drops some. That table is the source of V, J and clone size, and D and trimming were worked out from the DNA. Altogether around 170,000 clones are present, 70% to 85% being singletons, with the ten largest covering more than 10%. Germline loops: CDR1 SEHNR, CDR2 FQNEAQ (reference sequence). Deletions cut 4 bases from V and 2 bases from J, with 9 bases between. This CDR3 is 13 amino acids long. Participant age was about 18 to 89 years, and participants resided in approximately 25 US areas. Symptom resolution, clearance, or two negative PCRs marked donors in Cohort 3 as recovered.

The source material was PBMCs or T cells enriched from blood (not recorded which). The origin of this receptor is a middle-aged man who had recovered from COVID-19. J is TRBJ2-7 and V is TRBV7-9; tentative D call: TRBD2 (5 bases). The CDR3 region is CASSSGFAYEQYF. In DNA form, the CDR3 reads TGTGCCAGCAGCTCGGGGTTCGCCTACGAGCAGTACTTC.